Shown below are 24 T cell receptor beta chains from a single sample sequenced in a study of T cell repertoires in cytomegalovirus infection. MiXCR, applied by TCRdb to the reads, yields one record per CDR3 protein. Seen here are 310,000 or so distinct CDR3 sequences, about a sixth observed once, and the top ten hold 9.5% to 15%. The sequencing input was PBMCs. Source of these receptors: a human donor in good health (CMV status not recorded). Some clones in this sample may be carry-over from other donors' samples.

The chain uses TRBV10-3 and TRBJ2-3; D is unresolved. The length of the CDR3 is 15 residues. From germline, CDR1 is ENHRY and CDR2 SYGVKD. The V end lost 7 bases, the J end lost 0 bases, and 14 bases lay between the germline ends. CDR3 sequence reads: CAIITSRPSTDTQYF. The CDR3, as DNA: TGTGCCATCATCACGAGCAGGCCTAGCACAGATACGCAGTATTTT.

The J gene is TRBJ1-1, the V gene TRBV20-1; D unclear. V was shortened by 2 bases and J by 6 bases, with 10 bases between the two germline ends. Germline V gives CDR1 DFQATT, CDR2 SNEGSKA (reference sequence). The length of the CDR3 is 12 residues. CDR3 sequence: CSARPHPPEAFF. The CDR3 nucleotides are TGCAGTGCTAGACCCCACCCCCCTGAAGCTTTCTTT.

This clonotype was observed at least ten times. The chain carries TRBV7-8 and TRBJ2-1; TRBD1 matches 8 bases. Germline V gene lookup returns CDR1 SGHVS and CDR2 FQNEAQ. The V and J ends lost 5 bases and 9 bases, in that order; junction bases with no gene match: 15. The CDR3 is 16 residues long. The CDR3 here is CASSPRDRPPGGEQFF. The CDR3 DNA follows: TGTGCCAGCAGCCCTCGGGACAGGCCCCCCGGAGGTGAGCAGTTCTTC.

This clonotype occurred a few times. The chain carries TRBV5-1 and TRBJ1-1, with D possibly matching TRBD1 (5 bases). Germline loops: CDR1 SGHRS, CDR2 YFSETQ. This CDR3 is 15 amino acids long. V lost 1 base, J lost 6 bases, and 16 bases lay in between. CDR3: CASSLQGEEGSEAFF. In DNA form, the CDR3 reads TGCGCCAGCAGCTTGCAGGGCGAGGAGGGTTCTGAAGCTTTCTTT.

This rearrangement joins TRBV9 to TRBJ2-6, with no clear D. Looked up from germline, CDR1 is SGDLS and CDR2 is YYNGEE. The CDR3 is made up of 19 amino acids. Trimming left V 1 base short and J 0 bases short, with 17 bases between. The CDR3 loop is CASSVSSGRPHSGANVLTF. CDR3 bases: TGTGCCAGCAGCGTAAGTTCGGGCAGGCCTCACTCTGGGGCCAACGTCCTGACTTTC.

This clonotype has a count of ten or more. CDR3 region: CASSLRGTGDSPLHF. CDR3 DNA sequence: TGCGCCAGCAGCCTCCGTGGGACAGGGGATTCACCCCTCCACTTT. The chain joins TRBV4-1 to TRBJ1-6; 10 bases are shared with TRBD1. The CDR3 runs 15 residues. In germline, CDR1 is MGHRA, CDR2 YSYEKL. Trimming at V came to 4 bases and at J to 8 bases, leaving 5 bases not matched to a gene.

The CDR3 DNA reads as TGTGCCAGCATGGCGGACAGGGGCTCCTACGAGCAGTACTTC. Residues: CASMADRGSYEQYF. The chain has TRBV2 and TRBJ2-7, with 9 bases fitting TRBD1. Trimming at V came to 7 bases and at J to 0 bases, leaving 4 bases not matched to a gene. The V gene's germline CDR1 is SNHLY and CDR2 FYNNEI. The CDR3 is made up of 14 amino acids.

This clonotype was seen repeatedly, ten times or more. The rearrangement links TRBV12-3 or TRBV12-4 to TRBJ1-2, with 7 bases lining up with TRBD1. V lost 2 bases and J lost 13; bases outside the gene matches: 7. CDR3 length: 12 residues. The CDR3 is CASSLRDRGFTF. CDR3 sequence (DNA): TGTGCCAGCAGTTTAAGGGACAGAGGATTCACCTTC.

The chain recombines TRBV6-5 with TRBJ1-6; tentative D call: TRBD1 (5 bases). Germline V gene data show CDR1 as MNHEY and CDR2 as SVGAGI. Trimming took off 2 bases at V and 8 bases at J, with 10 bases between the two ends. The CDR3 contains 14 residues. CDR3 sequence (DNA): TGTGCCAGCAGTTACGGGGCTGACGATTCACCCCTCCACTTT. Its protein is CASSYGADDSPLHF.

The V and J genes are TRBV27 and TRBJ1-6, with TRBD1 matching 8 bases. V was clipped by 7 bases and J by 14 bases; unmatched bases: 10. The CDR3 runs to 13 residues. Per the germline V gene, CDR1 is MNHEY and CDR2 is SMNVEV (reference sequence). CDR3 sequence: CASMRQGARALHF. CDR3 DNA: TGTGCCAGCATGAGGCAGGGGGCTCGGGCCCTCCACTTT.

J is TRBJ1-1 and V is TRBV19, with TRBD1 as a possible D gene (6 bases). In germline, CDR1 is LNHDA, CDR2 SQIVND (reference sequence). CDR3 length: 14 amino acids. The ends were cut back, 5 bases at V and 8 bases at J, with 18 bases in the middle. The CDR3 region is CASSPDRQVPEAFF. The CDR3 nucleotides are TGTGCCAGTAGTCCCGACCGACAGGTTCCAGAAGCTTTCTTT.

This clonotype was seen more than once but under ten times. At one boundary the junction diverges from the germline segment, which might be a read error. In DNA form, the CDR3 reads TGTGCCAGCAGCGAAGGGGGCTCTAATGAAAAACTGTTTTTT. It specifies CASSEGGSNEKLFF. V and J are TRBV2 and TRBJ1-4, with 7 nucleotides matching TRBD1. This CDR3 spans 14 amino acids. Per the germline V gene, CDR1 is SNHLY and CDR2 is FYNNEI.

This clonotype occurred a few times. This chain uses TRBV7-2 with TRBJ2-7, with D hard to call. Trimming left V 3 bases short and J 7 bases short, with 16 bases between. CDR1 and CDR2 from the germline V gene are SGHTA and FQGNSA. There are 14 residues in the CDR3. The CDR3 sequence is CASSFPGGVYEQYF. DNA for the CDR3: TGTGCCAGCAGCTTTCCAGGTGGGGTCTATGAGCAGTACTTC.

The chain employs TRBV20-1 and TRBJ2-7; D may be TRBD1 (5 bases). The V end lost 1 base, the J end lost 0 bases, and 10 bases lay between the germline ends. CDR1 and CDR2 from the germline V gene are DFQATT and SNEGSKA (reference sequence). The CDR3 covers 14 residues. CDR3 loop: CSARVQGNSYEQYF. CDR3 nucleotide sequence: TGCAGTGCTAGAGTGCAGGGAAACTCCTACGAGCAGTACTTC.

This chain joins TRBV6-5 and TRBJ2-1; TRBD1 aligns across 10 bases. The CDR3 spans 13 residues. Germline assignment: CDR1 MNHEY and CDR2 SVGAGI. V trimming: 2 bases; J trimming: 10 bases; junction bases outside the gene matches: 2. This chain's CDR3 is CASSYRDRGEQFF. The CDR3 DNA follows: TGTGCCAGCAGTTACCGGGACAGGGGCGAGCAGTTCTTC.

This clonotype was detected a few times. The rearrangement links TRBV4-2 to TRBJ2-1; no clear D. This CDR3 has 14 residues. Trimming removed 0 bases from V and 3 bases from J, with 6 bases in between. Germline V lookup: CDR1 LGHNA, CDR2 YNFKEQ. The CDR3 region is CASSQDHNYNEQFF. For the CDR3, the DNA is TGTGCCAGCAGCCAAGATCACAACTACAATGAGCAGTTCTTC.

This clonotype was picked up many times. The chain couples TRBV7-2 to TRBJ1-4; weak D call: TRBD1 (5 bases). CDR3 size: 14 residues. The germline V gene has CDR1 SGHTA and CDR2 FQGNSA. V was pared by 1 base and J by 12 bases, with 15 bases between. The CDR3 protein is CASSLVGQTVELFF. CDR3 in DNA: TGTGCCAGCAGCTTAGTAGGACAAACCGTTGAACTGTTTTTT. The full variable domain, rest sourced from reference TRBV7-2 and TRBJ1-4, is GAGVSQSPSNKVTEKGKDVELRCDPISGHTALYWYRQSLGQGLEFLIYFQGNSAPDKSGLPSDRFSAERTGGSVSTLTIQRTQQEDSAVYLCASSLVGQTVELFFGSGTQLSVL.

The chain has TRBV20-1 and TRBJ1-2; a weak D match, TRBD1 (6 bases). The CDR3 totals 12 residues. Germline lookup yields CDR1 DFQATT and CDR2 SNEGSKA (reference sequence). Trimming left V 4 bases short and J 5 bases short, with 11 bases between. This chain's CDR3 is CSAKGDWYGYTF. CDR3 in DNA: TGCAGTGCTAAGGGGGACTGGTATGGCTACACCTTC.

V and J are TRBV20-1 and TRBJ1-1; TRBD1 is a possible D gene (6 bases). The CDR3 is 13 amino acids. Germline V gene data show CDR1 as DFQATT and CDR2 as SNEGSKA (reference sequence). V lost 3 bases, J lost 2 bases, and 10 bases lay in between. CDR3 loop: CSASRDTNTEAFF. In DNA form, the CDR3 reads TGCAGTGCTAGTAGGGACACCAACACTGAAGCTTTCTTT.

This clonotype has just a few counts. The CDR3 sequence: CASSLLFPAADTGELFF. In DNA, the CDR3 is TGTGCCAGCAGTTTGCTATTCCCGGCGGCCGACACCGGGGAGCTGTTTTTT. This chain connects TRBV28 to TRBJ2-2; D gene uncertain. Germline V gene data show CDR1 as MDHEN and CDR2 as SYDVKM. This CDR3 region has 17 residues. The V gene lost 3 bases and the J gene lost 3 bases, with 17 bases spanning the gap.

To note about this clonotype: A read error may produce the germline difference seen at one junction end. The chain employs TRBV4-1 and TRBJ2-2, with no clear D. The germline gives CDR1 MGHRA, CDR2 YSYEKL. This CDR3 contains 14 residues. CDR3 in amino acids: CASRQDPNLGELFF. The DNA of the CDR3 is TGCGCCAGCAGACAAGATCCAAACTTAGGGGAGCTGTTTTTT.

The gene calls are TRBV5-4 and TRBJ1-1; the D is unclear. V was clipped by 0 bases and J by 0 bases, with 18 bases between them. Germline-derived CDR1 and CDR2 are SGHNT and YYREEE (reference sequence). The CDR3 runs to 18 residues. The DNA of the CDR3 is TGTGCCAGCAGCTTGGATCTCGGTCTCGGCCCGATGAACACTGAAGCTTTCTTT. As protein: CASSLDLGLGPMNTEAFF.

This clonotype was detected ten times or more. The chain uses TRBV7-2 and TRBJ2-5, with D possibly matching TRBD2 (7 bases). V was trimmed by 1 base and J by 6 bases, leaving 15 bases between them. Germline values: CDR1 SGHTA, CDR2 FQGNSA. This CDR3 has 15 residues. The CDR3 protein is CASSLDGGGRKTQYF. DNA of the CDR3: TGTGCCAGCAGCTTAGATGGCGGGGGCCGGAAGACCCAGTACTTC.

This clonotype appeared many times. In DNA, the CDR3 is TGTGCCAGCATGCCTCTCTCTGGGGCCAACGTCCTGACTTTC. Encoded protein: CASMPLSGANVLTF. V and J are TRBV7-9 and TRBJ2-6; D is undetermined. This CDR3 is 14 amino acids long. CDR1 and CDR2 (germline): SEHNR, FQNEAQ (reference sequence). Deletions cut 7 bases from V and 0 bases from J, with 7 bases between.